The 13 T cell receptor beta chains below come from one sample, sequenced in a study of molecular identifiers for immune sequencing clone quantification. TCRdb reanalysed the PCR reads using MiXCR and keeps one entry per CDR3 protein. The sample consists of over 300,000 distinct CDR3 sequences, roughly 24% of them appearing once. The sample was naive CD8+ T cells from blood, with Jurkat cell RNA spiked in. Noted subset: FACS-sorted CD8+CD4-CCR7+CD45RA+ naive T cells. All receptors derive from a human donor in good health. Some libraries in this study had Jurkat cell RNA spiked in.

Turning to this clonotype: A much larger clone sits a single nucleotide away, making a read error possible. This sequence joins TRBV12-3 or TRBV12-4 and TRBJ2-3, with a tentative D call TRBD1 (6 bases). The CDR3 covers 14 residues. In nucleotides, the CDR3 is TGTGCCAGCAGTACCCTAGGACAGACAGATACGCAGTGTTTT. Translation: CASSTLGQTDTQCF.

The V and J genes are TRBV14 and TRBJ2-2; D possibly corresponds to TRBD2 (6 bases). Germline V gene lookup returns CDR1 SGHDN and CDR2 FVKESK. V was shortened by 0 bases and J by 1 base, with 18 bases between the two germline ends. The CDR3 runs 19 residues. The CDR3 is CASSQDRRAGSKNTGELFF. The CDR3, as DNA: TGTGCCAGCAGCCAAGATCGGAGGGCGGGTTCCAAGAACACCGGGGAGCTGTTTTTT.

This chain joins TRBV12-3 or TRBV12-4 and TRBJ2-6; no firm D call. This CDR3 is built from 14 residues. Deletions cut 3 bases from V and 2 bases from J, with 5 bases between. CDR3 residues: CASSFGAGANVLTF. CDR3 sequence (DNA): TGTGCCAGCAGTTTTGGGGCTGGGGCCAACGTCCTGACTTTC.

The chain couples TRBV4-2 to TRBJ2-3; no reliable D call. The DNA end favors TRBJ1-5, so the J call may be wrong. Germline-derived CDR1 and CDR2 are LGHNA and YNFKEQ. The CDR3 is 16 amino acids. CDR3 DNA: TGTGCCAGCAGCCAAGAGATAGCGGGAGTGGCAGCTACGCAGCATTTT. Protein: CASSQEIAGVAATQHF.

This clonotype was detected ten times or more. The V and J genes are TRBV14 and TRBJ1-1; the D gene is possibly TRBD1 (6 bases). V was trimmed by 4 bases and J by 4 bases, leaving 13 bases between them. The CDR3 spans 14 residues. CDR1 and CDR2 from the germline V gene are SGHDN and FVKESK. In nucleotides, the CDR3 is TGTGCCAGCAGCCCCAGGGGTATGGGCACTGAAGCTTTCTTT. This encodes CASSPRGMGTEAFF.

The table lists this clonotype with many counts. The genes are TRBV4-3 and TRBJ1-1; D is perhaps TRBD1 (6 bases). Germline assignment: CDR1 LGHNA and CDR2 YSLEER. The V end lost 2 bases, the J end lost 0 bases, and 10 bases lay between the germline ends. The CDR3 is made up of 15 amino acids. The CDR3 sequence: CASSQRQVMNTEAFF. The DNA for the CDR3 is TGCGCCAGCAGCCAAAGACAGGTGATGAACACTGAAGCTTTCTTT.

Ten or more counts support this clonotype. This chain links TRBV28 with TRBJ1-1; 8 bases line up with TRBD1. From germline, CDR1 is MDHEN and CDR2 SYDVKM. This CDR3 spans 16 amino acids. J lost 0 bases, V lost 6 bases, and 9 bases had no gene match. DNA of the CDR3: TGTGCCAGCAGCCCAGGGGGCATCGGAATGAACACTGAAGCTTTCTTT. Its translation is CASSPGGIGMNTEAFF.

The chain uses TRBV27 and TRBJ1-4, with D perhaps matching TRBD1 (5 bases). CDR3 length: 12 residues. The V end lost 2 bases, the J end lost 16 bases, and 14 bases lay between the germline ends. Germline CDR1 and CDR2: MNHEY and SMNVEV (reference sequence). The CDR3, as DNA: TGTGCCAGCAGTTTAATTGGGGGGATGCCGTTTTTT. It encodes CASSLIGGMPFF.

This clonotype occurred many times. J is TRBJ1-5 and V is TRBV12-3 or TRBV12-4; no reliable D call. Trimming removed 4 bases at V and 7 bases at J, with 11 bases between. This CDR3 is built from 13 residues. The DNA for the CDR3 is TGTGCCAGCAGTTCAGGCGTAGGGCAGCCCCAGCATTTT. Translating it yields CASSSGVGQPQHF.

V gene TRBV7-9 combines with J gene TRBJ2-1; 13 bases are a match to TRBD2. With 5 bases clipped from V and 6 bases from J, the junction kept 13 bases outside the gene matches. The CDR3 contains 18 residues. Germline CDR1 SEHNR, CDR2 FQNEAQ (reference sequence). CDR3 loop: CASSPGLAGEPSRNEQFF. Here the CDR3 DNA reads TGTGCCAGCAGCCCAGGACTAGCGGGAGAGCCATCCCGCAATGAGCAGTTCTTC.

This rearrangement joins TRBV27 to TRBJ2-7, with a weak D call TRBD2 (5 bases). The V end lost 6 bases, the J end lost 0 bases, and 15 bases lay between the germline ends. This CDR3 region has 15 residues. Germline V CDR1 and CDR2: MNHEY, SMNVEV (reference sequence). The CDR3 DNA reads as TGTGCCAGCAGCCCGATCCCCGGGGACTCCTACGAGCAGTACTTC. Its protein is CASSPIPGDSYEQYF.

Turning to this clonotype: At one of its ends the junction is not consistent with the germline gene, which may arise from a read error. This chain connects TRBV5-3 to TRBJ2-5; D unclear. TRBV5-3 is sorted into the ORF group, with uncertain function. The CDR3 spans 13 residues. CDR3 in amino acids: CASSLWLTETQYF. Written as DNA, the CDR3 is TGTGCCAGCAGCTTATGGCTGACGGAGACCCAGTACTTC.

The table lists this clonotype with a few counts. The chain employs TRBV10-3 and TRBJ1-5; D is unclear. The CDR3 extends over 13 amino acids. The germline gives CDR1 ENHRY, CDR2 SYGVKD. Between the trimmed V and J ends, which lost 2 bases and 7 bases, there was a span of 9 bases. The CDR3 nucleotides read TGTGCCATCAGTGAGGAGGGTCTCCAGCCCCAGCATTTT. Translating gives CAISEEGLQPQHF.